The clone carrying this T cell receptor (beta chain) was detected only a few times. What it binds is unknown. V lost 4 bases and J lost 3, with 9 bases in between. The CDR3 loop spans 12 amino acids. The germline V gene encodes CDR1 SQVTM and CDR2 ANQGSEA. The sample belongs to a study of T-cell memory formation after mild COVID-19. General study results and limits: There was no confirmation that second-wave clones peaking on day 37 were SARS-CoV-2 specific. Largely, contracting CD4+ clones fell within CM and EM, and contracting CD8+ clones within EMRA.

TCRdb re-called the 5' RACE reads with MiXCR, one entry per CDR3 protein. The data contain 100,000 to 150,000 distinct CDR3 sequences, around 6.3% of them seen just once; the ten biggest clones take up about 2.2%. The J gene is TRBJ1-2, the V gene TRBV29-1; no reliable D call. The receptor was derived from an adult woman who had mild COVID-19 (a few samples of this study predate the infection). Cell type and time point are not known. The sample was PBMCs or a T cell subset sorted from them (not recorded which). In DNA form, the CDR3 reads TGCAGCGTTGGGGGAGCCTACTATGGCTACACCTTC. Translating gives CSVGGAYYGYTF.